This passage covers 19 T cell receptor beta chains from one sample sequenced in a study of early T cells in non-severe SARS-CoV-2 infection. TCRdb re-derived calls from the 5' RACE reads in MiXCR, one entry per CDR3 protein. The sample comprises tens of thousands of distinct CDR3 sequences, roughly a tenth of which are singletons, and roughly 4.8% rests with the top ten. The sequencing input was whole blood. These receptors were taken from an adult who was a healthcare worker with PCR-confirmed SARS-CoV-2 infection or an uninfected control (not recorded which).

This clonotype was recorded many times. The chain joins TRBV29-1 to TRBJ1-2, with TRBD1 matching over 7 bases. V gave up 3 bases and J gave up 3 bases; unmatched junction bases: 4. CDR3 length: 13 residues. Germline V gene lookup returns CDR1 SQVTM and CDR2 ANQGSEA. This CDR3 reads CSVDRDRDYGYTF. DNA of the CDR3: TGCAGCGTTGATCGGGACAGAGACTATGGCTACACCTTC. The full variable domain, its missing parts supplied by reference TRBV29-1 and TRBJ1-2, is SAVISQKPSRDICQRGTSLTIQCQVDSQVTMMFWYRQQPGQSLTLIATANQGSEATYESGFVIDKFPISRPNLTFSTLTVSNMSPEDSSIYLCSVDRDRDYGYTFGSGTRLTVV.

This clonotype was found many times. The rearrangement joins TRBV29-1 to TRBJ2-7; D may be TRBD2 (6 bases). Trimming cost V 1 base and J 3 bases, with 13 bases left between them. CDR1 and CDR2 (germline): SQVTM, ANQGSEA. This CDR3 comprises 14 residues. The CDR3 coding sequence is TGCAGCGTTGAAGGGTGGGCCGGGAGCTACGAGCAGTACTTC. It yields the protein CSVEGWAGSYEQYF.

In this sample, this clonotype turned up many times. The chain carries TRBV7-3 and TRBJ2-7; 8 bases map to TRBD2. V lost 2 bases to trimming and J lost 5 bases; unmatched junction nucleotides: 17. From germline, CDR1 is SGHTA and CDR2 FQGTGA. The CDR3 is 18 amino acids. The CDR3 DNA reads TGTGCCAGCAGCTTAGCGGGAGGCGGAGGCGTAACCAAAGACGAGCAGTACTTC. This encodes CASSLAGGGGVTKDEQYF. The whole variable domain, remainder taken from reference TRBV7-3 and TRBJ2-7, is GAGVSQTPSNKVTEKGKYVELRCDPISGHTALYWYRQSLGQGPEFLIYFQGTGAADDSGLPNDRFFAVRPEGSVSTLKIQRTERGDSAVYLCASSLAGGGGVTKDEQYFGPGTRLTVT.

This clonotype was counted at least ten times. CDR3 protein: CASRRTGVRLEQYF. The CDR3 nucleotides read TGTGCCAGCAGACGTACGGGGGTCCGCCTGGAGCAGTACTTC. The rearrangement uses TRBV6-2 or TRBV6-3 and TRBJ2-7; a possible D gene is TRBD2 (6 bases). The germline V gene has CDR1 MNHEY and CDR2 SVGEGT. With 6 bases removed from V and 7 bases from J, the gap between germline ends came to 19 bases. CDR3 length equals 14 residues.

This clonotype was counted many times. J is TRBJ2-3 and V is TRBV6-2 or TRBV6-3; D may match TRBD1 or TRBD2 (6 bases each). CDR1 is MNHEY, CDR2 SVGEGT, per germline. There are 16 residues in the CDR3. Trimming pared 4 bases from V and 6 bases from J, leaving 20 bases between. Written as DNA, the CDR3 is TGTGCCAGCAGTTTCCTCCGGGACACGGGGGCGGATACGCAGTATTTT. This gives the protein CASSFLRDTGADTQYF.

This sequence joins TRBV20-1 and TRBJ1-2; D possibly corresponds to TRBD1 (5 bases). The CDR3 loop spans 14 amino acids. Germline V CDR1 and CDR2: DFQATT, SNEGSKA (reference sequence). The V gene lost 0 bases and the J gene lost 5 bases, with 13 bases spanning the gap. CDR3 protein: CSARDLRGGYGYTF. The CDR3 nucleotides are TGCAGTGCTAGAGATTTAAGGGGCGGGTATGGCTACACCTTC.

Concerning this clonotype itself: At one end the junction does not follow the germline gene, possibly because of a read error. Here the CDR3 reads CAWSTGTGANVLIF. Here the CDR3 DNA reads TGTGCCTGGAGTACAGGGACTGGGGCCAACGTCCTGATTTTC. The V and J genes are TRBV30 and TRBJ2-6, with D perhaps assigned TRBD1 or TRBD2 (6 bases each). From germline, CDR1 is GTSNPN and CDR2 SVGIG (reference sequence). The CDR3 loop spans 14 amino acids.

This rearrangement joins TRBV20-1 to TRBJ2-7; D assignment may be TRBD1 or TRBD2 (5 bases each). Germline V gene sequence: CDR1 DFQATT, CDR2 SNEGSKA (reference sequence). V was shortened by 5 bases and J by 5 bases, with 16 bases between the two germline ends. The CDR3 has 13 amino acids. The CDR3 spells CSAPKRGIHEQYF. The DNA for the CDR3 is TGCAGTGCTCCCAAACGGGGCATCCACGAGCAGTACTTC.

This clonotype occurred many times. V usage is TRBV30 and J usage is TRBJ1-5; perhaps TRBD1 as D (5 bases). Trimming removed 2 bases at V and 6 bases at J, with 14 bases between. The CDR3 is 14 amino acids. From germline, CDR1 is GTSNPN and CDR2 SVGIG (reference sequence). CDR3 sequence reads: CAWSPYFQGQPQHF. The CDR3 nucleotides read TGTGCCTGGAGTCCCTACTTCCAGGGTCAGCCCCAGCATTTT.

This clonotype was detected only a few times. The chain uses TRBV20-1 and TRBJ1-5, with a possible D match to TRBD1 (5 bases). There are 13 residues in the CDR3. Germline V gives CDR1 DFQATT, CDR2 SNEGSKA (reference sequence). V was clipped by 4 bases and J by 5 bases, with 12 bases between them. CDR3 bases: TGCAGTGCTACTCCCGGGACGGATCAGCCCCAGCATTTT. Protein sequence: CSATPGTDQPQHF.

This clonotype has a count of ten or more. The chain employs TRBV3-1 and TRBJ2-1, with D perhaps given as TRBD1 or TRBD2 (5 bases each). The CDR3 consists of 12 residues. The V end was cut by 0 bases, the J end by 10 bases, with 7 bases between. Germline loops: CDR1 LGHDT, CDR2 YNNKEL (reference sequence). The DNA of the CDR3 is TGTGCCAGCAGCCAAGATTGGGGGGAGCAGTTCTTC. It codes for CASSQDWGEQFF.

The chain recombines TRBV9 with TRBJ2-1; D possibly corresponds to TRBD1 (6 bases). CDR3 length: 15 residues. Germline V gives CDR1 SGDLS, CDR2 YYNGEE. Trimming removed 4 bases from V and 0 bases from J, with 11 bases in between. This chain's CDR3 is CASSLQGNSYNEQFF. The DNA for the CDR3 is TGTGCCAGCAGCCTTCAGGGGAACTCCTACAATGAGCAGTTCTTC.

This clonotype was seen more than once but under ten times. The chain joins TRBV7-9 to TRBJ1-1; the match to TRBD1 covers 8 bases. The CDR3 extends over 13 amino acids. CDR1 is SEHNR and CDR2 is FQNEAQ in the germline V gene (reference sequence). Trimming removed 6 bases from V and 6 bases from J; junction bases left unmatched: 6. Here the CDR3 DNA reads TGTGCCAGCAGTTACAGGGGGAGCGCTGAAGCTTTCTTT. It encodes CASSYRGSAEAFF.

There are many counts of this clonotype. The chain links TRBV5-4 to TRBJ2-7; D might be TRBD1 or TRBD2, each matching 5 bases. Trimming left V 4 bases short and J 0 bases short, with 14 bases between. CDR1 SGHNT and CDR2 YYREEE come from the germline V gene (reference sequence). The CDR3 runs 15 residues. In DNA, the CDR3 is TGTGCCAGCAGCCTGGGACGCCCCGACTCCTACGAGCAGTACTTC. Amino acids: CASSLGRPDSYEQYF.

The V call is TRBV6-1, the J call TRBJ2-1; no definite D call. The CDR3 extends over 11 amino acids. CDR1 and CDR2 (germline): MNHNS, SASEGT. Trimming pared 3 bases from V and 13 bases from J, leaving 10 bases between. The CDR3: CASSDLVNQFF. The CDR3 nucleotides read TGTGCCAGCAGTGATCTAGTTAACCAGTTCTTC.

In this sample, this clonotype turned up a few times. V and J are TRBV11-2 and TRBJ1-4; 9 nucleotides line up with TRBD1. Germline V gene lookup returns CDR1 SGHAT and CDR2 FQNNGV. V shed 5 bases, J shed 4 bases, and the junction held 5 bases outside the gene matches. This CDR3 has 15 amino acids. CDR3 loop: CASSPRDRVNEKLFF. The CDR3 DNA reads as TGTGCCAGCAGCCCACGGGACAGGGTTAATGAAAAACTGTTTTTT.

This clonotype was seen a few times. V is TRBV5-1 and J is TRBJ2-7, with 8 bases that match TRBD2. There are 14 residues in the CDR3. V lost 3 bases to trimming and J lost 6 bases; unmatched junction nucleotides: 8. Germline V lookup: CDR1 SGHRS, CDR2 YFSETQ. The CDR3 here is CASSSGLAGGEQYF. The CDR3 bases are TGCGCCAGCAGCTCCGGACTAGCCGGGGGCGAGCAGTACTTC. Drawing the rest from reference TRBV5-1 and TRBJ2-7, the complete variable domain is KAGVTQTPRYLIKTRGQQVTLSCSPISGHRSVSWYQQTPGQGLQFLFEYFSETQRNKGNFPGRFSGRQFSNSRSEMNVSTLELGDSALYLCASSSGLAGGEQYFGPGTRLTVT.

The gene calls are TRBV7-2 and TRBJ2-7; TRBD1 matches 11 bases. CDR3 length: 15 amino acids. Germline V lookup: CDR1 SGHTA, CDR2 FQGNSA. The V and J ends lost 3 bases and 7 bases, in that order; junction bases with no gene match: 8. This CDR3 reads CASSFQGQGAEEQYF. CDR3 nucleotides: TGTGCCAGCAGCTTTCAAGGACAGGGGGCTGAGGAGCAGTACTTC. Combining the CDR3 with reference TRBV7-2 and TRBJ2-7 gives the whole variable domain GAGVSQSPSNKVTEKGKDVELRCDPISGHTALYWYRQSLGQGLEFLIYFQGNSAPDKSGLPSDRFSAERTGGSVSTLTIQRTQQEDSAVYLCASSFQGQGAEEQYFGPGTRLTVT.

This clonotype was detected a few times. The rearrangement joins TRBV4-3 to TRBJ2-4, with D uncertain. V lost 1 base and J 0 bases, leaving 13 bases between the germline ends. The germline gives CDR1 LGHNA, CDR2 YSLEER. The CDR3 consists of 17 residues. Here the CDR3 reads CASSQVMAALAKNIQYF. The DNA of the CDR3 is TGCGCCAGCAGCCAAGTCATGGCAGCTCTAGCCAAAAACATTCAGTACTTC.